This note documents a single TCR beta chain sequence. The CDR3 is made up of 15 amino acids. Germline V gives CDR1 KGHSH, CDR2 LQKENI. Trimming stripped 0 bases from V and 2 bases from J, with 7 bases between. This entry comes from a study of blood T cell repertoires in COVID-19. Study context: Collection of acute and convalescent COVID-19 samples took place in the United States, Italy and Spain. PBMCs, B-cell-depleted T cells, or T cells were the source of the cDNA or gDNA that made up the material.

In the study's own analysis: Scientists estimated how many nucleated cells there were by amplifying reference gene primers. The data were produced by immunoSEQ multiplex PCR, yet TCRdb's version contains in-frame clones alone and is incomplete. V, J and clone size are those of that table, while D and trimming were read from the DNA. The data show about 110,000 clones, more than 75% seen once. The sequencing input was peripheral blood. The genes are TRBV18 and TRBJ2-2; D gene ambiguous. The sequence derives from a man aged 35 to 55 with acute or convalescent COVID-19. The CDR3 nucleotides are TGTGCCAGCTCACCACCAAAACTAAACACCGGGGAGCTGTTTTTT. Translation: CASSPPKLNTGELFF.